One and the same sample provided the 8 T cell receptor beta chains below, sequenced in a study of prognosis after radiotherapy for stage I lung cancer (dated by TCRdb to 2020 to 2023). Sequenced on an Illumina HiSeq 3000. The TCR beta CDR3 region was amplified from genomic DNA by two rounds of multiplex PCR. In the first PCR round, primers specific to each TRBV and TRBJ gene were used, and the primer sequences were filed in Chinese patent CN105087789A. The raw public data were reprocessed by TCRdb itself: fastp quality trimming at Q25, MiXCR clonotype calling, in-frame beta chains only. Records with the same CDR3 protein are collapsed into one entry carrying the most frequent genes and DNA. A total of fewer than 25,000 distinct CDR3 sequences appear in this sample, approximately 35% of them only once. The leading ten clones occupy less than 65% of the sample. The source was PBMCs, collected before or after stereotactic body radiation therapy (not recorded which). The receptors originated from a donor over 45 with non-small cell lung cancer.

For this clonotype: Mismatch with germline at one junction end may stem from a read error. The chain joins TRBV12-3 or TRBV12-4 to TRBJ2-1, with D possibly being TRBD2 (6 bases). This CDR3 has 16 amino acids. The DNA of the CDR3 is TGTGCCAGCAGTCCCGTTGGACATACTAGCTACAGTGAGCAGTTCTTC. Translation gives CASSPVGHTSYSEQFF.

At least ten counts were recorded for this clonotype. The genes are TRBV3-1 and TRBJ2-1, with D perhaps TRBD2 (6 bases). CDR3 length: 16 residues. Germline V gives CDR1 LGHDT, CDR2 YNNKEL (reference sequence). V gave up 0 bases and J gave up 7 bases, with 16 bases separating them. The chain's CDR3 is CASSQDGAGLANEQFF. The CDR3 DNA follows: TGTGCCAGCAGCCAAGATGGGGCGGGATTAGCGAATGAGCAGTTCTTC.

The rearrangement joins TRBV24-1 to TRBJ2-3, with 14 bases lining up with TRBD2. V was pared by 0 bases and J by 4 bases, with 2 bases of the junction left unmatched. Looked up from germline, CDR1 is KGHDR and CDR2 is SFDVKD. The CDR3 consists of 17 residues. In nucleotides, the CDR3 is TGTGCCACCAGTGATTTGAAGGGACTAGCGGGAGCAGATACGCAGTATTTT. Translation gives CATSDLKGLAGADTQYF.

Worth noting for this clonotype: A much bigger clone sits one base away, suggesting this may be a read error. The J gene is TRBJ2-3, the V gene TRBV6-5; D unresolved. Trimming took 7 bases from V and 2 from J, leaving 19 bases between them. This CDR3 has 16 amino acids. Per germline, CDR1 MNHEY and CDR2 SVGAGI. CDR3 sequence: CASKRQLVGPTDTQYF. The CDR3 bases are TGTGCCAGCAAACGGCAATTGGTCGGTCCCACAGATACGCAGTATTTT.

This clonotype has at least ten counts. Germline and junction disagree at one end, which may indicate a read error. The chain carries TRBV15 and TRBJ2-3; 12 positions agree with TRBD1. The CDR3 has 15 amino acids. Per the germline V gene, CDR1 is LNHNV and CDR2 is YYDKDF (reference sequence). DNA of the CDR3: TGTGTCACCAGCCCGGGACAGGGGGCCACAGATACGCAGTATTTT. This encodes CVTSPGQGATDTQYF.

This clonotype was seen many times. The genes are TRBV6-2 or TRBV6-3 and TRBJ1-4; D is ambiguous. V lost 5 bases, J lost 5 bases, and 15 bases lay in between. The CDR3 loop spans 15 amino acids. Looked up from germline, CDR1 is MNHEY and CDR2 is SVGEGT. The CDR3 coding sequence is TGTGCCAGCAGTGCGCCTGGCCTAGGGAATGAAAAACTGTTTTTT. Amino acids: CASSAPGLGNEKLFF.

The J gene is TRBJ2-2, the V gene TRBV28; D is uncertain. CDR3 size: 15 residues. The germline gives CDR1 MDHEN, CDR2 SYDVKM. V shed 6 bases and J shed 2 bases, with 13 bases lying between them. The CDR3: CASRTFVRNTGELFF. The CDR3 nucleotides are TGTGCCAGCAGGACATTTGTCAGAAACACCGGGGAGCTGTTTTTT.

The gene calls are TRBV20-1 and TRBJ2-4; D perhaps matches TRBD2 (6 bases). The CDR3 sequence is 13 residues long. Germline V gives CDR1 DFQATT, CDR2 SNEGSKA (reference sequence). The V end was cut by 1 base, the J end by 4 bases, with 8 bases between. The CDR3 spells CSARGGGKNIQYF. The CDR3 bases are TGCAGTGCTAGAGGTGGAGGGAAAAACATTCAGTACTTC.